Listed here are 23 T cell receptor beta chains from one sample, sequenced in a study of OX40 agonist ivuxolimab in advanced cancers. Repertoires were generated with immunoSEQ multiplex PCR, while TCRdb's copy carries only in-frame clones and drops some. The sample lists about 50,000 clones; 75% to 85% were seen once. Sample: CD4+ or CD8+ T cells sorted from blood, taken in a trial of the OX40 agonist ivuxolimab. The receptors were gathered from an adult with an advanced solid tumor such as melanoma, head and neck, liver or kidney cancer.

The chain combines TRBV7-2 with TRBJ1-3; D ambiguous. Germline CDR1 is SGHTA and CDR2 is FQGNSA. The CDR3 has 15 amino acids. V lost 1 base, J lost 0 bases, and 7 bases lay in between. The CDR3 DNA follows: TGTGCCAGCAGCTTAGACAGTCGCTCTGGAAACACCATATATTTT. Protein product: CASSLDSRSGNTIYF.

This chain connects TRBV5-6 to TRBJ2-7, with 7 positions matching TRBD1. Germline V gene data show CDR1 as SGHDT and CDR2 as YYEEEE. The J segment lost 3 bases and the V segment lost 3 bases, leaving 9 bases of the junction unmatched. This CDR3 region has 15 residues. The CDR3, as DNA: TGTGCCAGCAGCTACCGGGGACAGTTCGTCTACGAGCAGTACTTC. Its protein product is CASSYRGQFVYEQYF.

The V gene is TRBV2, the J gene TRBJ1-1; tentatively, D is TRBD1 (5 bases). This CDR3 region has 13 residues. Per germline, CDR1 SNHLY and CDR2 FYNNEI. The V gene lost 7 bases and the J gene lost 2 bases, with 11 bases spanning the gap. CDR3 residues: CASNPQGNTEAFF. The CDR3 region has the DNA TGTGCCAGCAATCCCCAGGGCAACACTGAAGCTTTCTTT.

The table lists this clone with a few counts. The gene calls are TRBV18 and TRBJ1-5; possibly TRBD1 for D (5 bases). This CDR3 region has 16 residues. Trimming cost V 3 bases and J 0 bases, with 12 bases left between them. In germline, CDR1 is KGHSH, CDR2 LQKENI. CDR3: CASSPGTDHSNQPQHF. CDR3 sequence (DNA): TGTGCCAGCTCACCTGGGACTGACCATAGCAATCAGCCCCAGCATTTT.

The chain employs TRBV7-3 and TRBJ1-6; D is perhaps TRBD1 (5 bases). V was shortened by 8 bases and J by 1 base, with 9 bases between the two germline ends. The CDR3 contains 14 residues. Germline V lookup: CDR1 SGHTA, CDR2 FQGTGA. In DNA, the CDR3 is TGTGCCAGCGGCAGGGATTCCTATAATTCACCCCTCCACTTT. This gives the protein CASGRDSYNSPLHF.

The J gene is TRBJ2-7, the V gene TRBV28, with D tentatively TRBD2 (5 bases). CDR1 and CDR2 (germline): MDHEN, SYDVKM. V lost 7 bases, J lost 3 bases, and 10 bases lay in between. This CDR3 contains 12 residues. In DNA, the CDR3 is TGTGCCAGCAACGGACTGGGCTACGAGCAGTACTTC. Translated: CASNGLGYEQYF.

This clone was observed a handful of times. CDR3 coding DNA: TGTGCCTGGGGCGGACAGGGGTGGCAGACCCAGTACTTC. It yields the protein CAWGGQGWQTQYF. The chain has TRBV30 and TRBJ2-5; TRBD1 matches 9 bases. CDR3 size: 13 residues. Trimming took 5 bases from V and 6 from J; bases not matched to a gene: 7. Germline values: CDR1 GTSNPN, CDR2 SVGIG (reference sequence).

The chain uses TRBV7-9 and TRBJ2-2, with TRBD1 identical over 9 bases. Trimming at V came to 5 bases and at J to 5 bases, leaving 12 bases not matched to a gene. This CDR3 region has 17 residues. Germline assignment: CDR1 SEHNR and CDR2 FQNEAQ (reference sequence). CDR3 sequence reads: CASSIDRGRVGTGELFF. DNA of the CDR3: TGTGCCAGCAGCATCGACAGGGGGAGGGTAGGAACCGGGGAGCTGTTTTTT.

The genes are TRBV7-2 and TRBJ2-3, with 11 bases fitting TRBD2. The V segment lost 2 bases and the J segment 5 bases; nucleotides outside the gene matches: 6. The CDR3 covers 16 residues. Germline lookup yields CDR1 SGHTA and CDR2 FQGNSA. CDR3 sequence: CASSLNSGGAKDTQYF. In DNA form, the CDR3 reads TGTGCCAGCAGCTTAAATAGCGGGGGGGCAAAAGATACGCAGTATTTT.

The chain employs TRBV7-2 and TRBJ2-2; tentative D call: TRBD2 (6 bases). This CDR3 spans 16 amino acids. The V and J ends lost 5 bases and 2 bases respectively, with 15 bases between them. In germline, CDR1 is SGHTA, CDR2 FQGNSA. CDR3 in DNA: TGTGCCAGCAGCCCGGGACTTCCACGAAACACCGGGGAGCTGTTTTTT. Its protein is CASSPGLPRNTGELFF.

In this sample, this clone turned up a few times. This chain uses TRBV6-5 with TRBJ1-2, with 9 bases that match TRBD1. The J segment lost 4 bases and the V segment lost 6 bases, leaving 9 bases of the junction unmatched. The CDR3 loop spans 15 amino acids. CDR1 is MNHEY, CDR2 SVGAGI, per germline. In DNA form, the CDR3 reads TGTGCCAGCAGCCCCCGGACAGGGGCGGGCTATGGCTACACCTTC. Protein: CASSPRTGAGYGYTF.

This clone was seen only once. The chain recombines TRBV5-1 with TRBJ1-6; unclear D gene. From germline, CDR1 is SGHRS and CDR2 YFSETQ. V was clipped by 2 bases and J by 7 bases, with 16 bases between them. The CDR3 totals 16 residues. This chain's CDR3 is CASSFTPGMKNSPLHF. CDR3 DNA sequence: TGCGCCAGCAGCTTTACCCCGGGCATGAAGAATTCACCCCTCCACTTT.

The chain uses TRBV5-1 and TRBJ2-3, with 12 bases fitting TRBD2. This CDR3 has 17 residues. V was pared by 4 bases and J by 6 bases, with 12 bases of the junction left unmatched. Per the germline V gene, CDR1 is SGHRS and CDR2 is YFSETQ. As DNA, the CDR3 is TGCGCCAGCAGCAAGGAAGGGACTAGCGGGCTCGGTGATACGCAGTATTTT. It encodes CASSKEGTSGLGDTQYF.

The chain has TRBV5-1 and TRBJ1-1; 7 nucleotides align to TRBD1. Germline trimming cut 2 bases from V and 5 bases from J; bases unmatched to any gene: 9. The CDR3 contains 15 residues. Per the germline V gene, CDR1 is SGHRS and CDR2 is YFSETQ. This CDR3 reads CASSFEAAGGTEAFF. The CDR3 DNA is TGCGCCAGCAGCTTCGAGGCGGCAGGGGGGACTGAAGCTTTCTTT.

The chain carries TRBV2 and TRBJ2-4; D is perhaps TRBD1 (5 bases). Trimming took off 7 bases at V and 1 base at J, with 14 bases between the two ends. The CDR3 extends over 15 amino acids. Germline V gives CDR1 SNHLY, CDR2 FYNNEI. CDR3 loop: CASTPREEAKNIQYF. CDR3 DNA: TGTGCCAGCACTCCCAGGGAAGAGGCCAAAAACATTCAGTACTTC.

The chain employs TRBV27 and TRBJ1-4; D possibly corresponds to TRBD1 (6 bases). Germline-derived CDR1 and CDR2 are MNHEY and SMNVEV (reference sequence). V was clipped by 8 bases and J by 7 bases, with 20 bases between them. The CDR3 spans 15 residues. In nucleotides, the CDR3 is TGTGCCAGCGGCGATCCAGGGCGGACAGCTGAAAAACTGTTTTTT. Translated: CASGDPGRTAEKLFF.

The rearrangement uses TRBV5-5 and TRBJ2-7, with D possibly matching TRBD1 (5 bases). The CDR3 is made up of 13 amino acids. Deletions cut 1 base from V and 6 bases from J, with 11 bases between. Per germline, CDR1 SGHKS and CDR2 YYEKEE (reference sequence). The CDR3, as DNA: TGTGCCAGCAGCTTGATGGGGCGTGGCGAGCAGTACTTC. Encoded protein: CASSLMGRGEQYF. The complete variable domain, with remaining parts taken from reference TRBV5-5 and TRBJ2-7, reads DAGVTQSPTHLIKTRGQQVTLRCSPISGHKSVSWYQQVLGQGPQFIFQYYEKEERGRGNFPDRFSARQFPNYSSELNVNALLLGDSALYLCASSLMGRGEQYFGPGTRLTVT.

In its sample, this clone was seen a few times. The rearrangement joins TRBV27 to TRBJ2-3, with TRBD2 identical over 13 bases. CDR1 and CDR2 from the germline V gene are MNHEY and SMNVEV (reference sequence). J was trimmed by 4 bases and V by 6 bases; bases with no gene match: 7. The CDR3 length is 16 residues. The CDR3 here is CASRLAGGPWADTQYF. DNA for the CDR3: TGTGCCAGCAGACTAGCGGGAGGGCCTTGGGCAGATACGCAGTATTTT.

This chain links TRBV16 with TRBJ1-5, with D maybe TRBD1 (6 bases). The V end lost 0 bases, the J end lost 4 bases, and 16 bases lay between the germline ends. The CDR3 length is 17 residues. Germline CDR1 is KGHSY and CDR2 is FQNENV. The CDR3 DNA is TGTGCCAGCAGCCAATCGTTCGGGGGGCTAGGAAATCAGCCCCAGCATTTT. Its translation is CASSQSFGGLGNQPQHF.

V usage is TRBV10-1 and J usage is TRBJ2-5; D ambiguous. With 6 bases removed from V and 5 bases from J, the gap between germline ends came to 13 bases. From germline, CDR1 is WNHNN and CDR2 SYGVQD (reference sequence). CDR3 length: 13 amino acids. The CDR3 protein is CASSPNLEETQYF. The CDR3 DNA sequence: TGCGCCAGCAGCCCCAATTTGGAGGAGACCCAGTACTTC.

A few counts support this clone. V gene TRBV30 combines with J gene TRBJ1-5; no clear D. The germline CDR1 and CDR2 sequences are GTSNPN and SVGIG (reference sequence). This CDR3 is 14 amino acids long. The V gene lost 0 bases and the J gene lost 8 bases, with 14 bases spanning the gap. CDR3 sequence: CAWSVLREDKPQHF. CDR3 in DNA: TGTGCCTGGAGTGTACTTCGGGAAGACAAGCCCCAGCATTTT.

The chain employs TRBV5-1 and TRBJ1-5; no firm D call. The CDR3 contains 15 residues. CDR1 SGHRS and CDR2 YFSETQ come from the germline V gene. V was clipped by 0 bases and J by 0 bases, with 7 bases between them. The chain's CDR3 is CASSLDGYSNQPQHF. The CDR3 nucleotides read TGCGCCAGCAGCTTGGACGGTTATAGCAATCAGCCCCAGCATTTT.

This chain links TRBV13 with TRBJ2-7; TRBD2 matches 8 bases. This CDR3 has 15 amino acids. CDR1 is PRHDT, CDR2 FYEKMQ, per germline (reference sequence). The J segment lost 0 bases and the V segment lost 5 bases, leaving 6 bases of the junction unmatched. CDR3 bases: TGTGCCAGCAGCGTCGGGGGGGGTTTCTCCTACGAGCAGTACTTC. It encodes CASSVGGGFSYEQYF.